This T cell receptor beta chain derives from a study of T cells in Graves' hyperthyroidism and ophthalmopathy. Amplification targeted TCR beta CDR3 regions from RNA transcripts. HTBI primers drove first-round RT-PCR of the TCR CDR3. MiXCR was run by TCRdb on the multiplex PCR reads, yielding one entry per CDR3 protein. This table has 330,000 or so distinct CDR3 sequences, 15% to 20% appearing once. The CDR3 spans 15 residues. J gave up 7 bases and V 5 bases, and 8 bases lay outside the gene matches. In germline, CDR1 is SEHNR, CDR2 FQNEAQ (reference sequence). Diagnosing involved the use of clinical symptoms, serum thyroxine and TRAb, thyroid ultrasound and orbital computed tomography. This clonotype has ten or more counts.

The sequenced material came from blood. V usage is TRBV7-9 and J usage is TRBJ1-1; 12 nucleotides match TRBD1. The sequence was obtained from a woman aged 35 to 49 with Graves' ophthalmopathy. CDR3 DNA: TGTGCCAGCAGCGAAGGGACAGGGGGCAGAGGTGAAGCTTTCTTT. Translated, it gives CASSEGTGGRGEAFF.